The 15 T cell receptor beta chains presented below share a single source sample, sequenced in a study of OX40 agonist ivuxolimab in advanced cancers. Clones were read by immunoSEQ multiplex PCR, and TCRdb kept only the in-frame ones, dropping some. This table has approximately 40,000 clones, 92% appearing once. This specimen was CD4+ or CD8+ T cells sorted from blood, taken in a trial of the OX40 agonist ivuxolimab. The receptors come from an adult with an advanced solid tumor such as melanoma, head and neck, liver or kidney cancer.

The chain links TRBV5-8 to TRBJ2-7; D may be TRBD1 (5 bases). Germline CDR1 is SGHTS and CDR2 is YDEGEE. The ends were cut back, 2 bases at V and 0 bases at J, with 9 bases in the middle. This CDR3 has 14 amino acids. The CDR3 protein is CASSFYRSSYEQYF. The CDR3 DNA is TGTGCCAGCAGCTTCTACAGGAGCTCCTACGAGCAGTACTTC.

The chain links TRBV5-5 to TRBJ2-5; possibly TRBD1 or TRBD2 for D (6 bases each). This CDR3 has 15 residues. Germline V gives CDR1 SGHKS, CDR2 YYEKEE (reference sequence). Trimming removed 0 bases from V and 4 bases from J, with 13 bases in between. CDR3 in amino acids: CASSLELGGGETQYF. The CDR3 DNA sequence: TGTGCCAGCAGCTTGGAGTTAGGAGGGGGAGAGACCCAGTACTTC. The variable domain in full, with the rest retrieved from reference TRBV5-5 and TRBJ2-5, is DAGVTQSPTHLIKTRGQQVTLRCSPISGHKSVSWYQQVLGQGPQFIFQYYEKEERGRGNFPDRFSARQFPNYSSELNVNALLLGDSALYLCASSLELGGGETQYFGPGTRLLVL.

Comment on this clone: Germline and junction disagree at one end, which may indicate a read error. V and J are TRBV5-3 and TRBJ1-1; D might be TRBD1 (5 bases). TRBV5-3 is noted as an ORF with a role that remains uncertain. This CDR3 region has 12 residues. DNA for the CDR3: TGTGCCAGCAGCTTGCGGGGGACTGAAGCTTTCTTT. Its translation: CASSLRGTEAFF.

J is TRBJ2-1 and V is TRBV9; D is ambiguous. Looked up from germline, CDR1 is SGDLS and CDR2 is YYNGEE. The CDR3 runs 15 residues. V was shortened by 2 bases and J by 2 bases, with 11 bases between the two germline ends. The CDR3 loop is CASSVGVNPYNEQFF. CDR3 DNA: TGTGCCAGCAGCGTCGGTGTAAATCCCTACAATGAGCAGTTCTTC.

J is TRBJ2-7 and V is TRBV6-5, with no clear D. Trimming removed 0 bases from V and 3 bases from J, with 6 bases in between. Germline-derived CDR1 and CDR2 are MNHEY and SVGAGI. The CDR3 runs to 13 residues. The DNA for the CDR3 is TGTGCCAGCAGTTACTCCACGGGCTACGAGCAGTACTTC. Translating gives CASSYSTGYEQYF.

CDR3 nucleotides: TGCGCCAGCAGCTTGGTGGTTAGCGGGAGTCTTGAGACCCAGTACTTC. Translation: CASSLVVSGSLETQYF. The V call is TRBV5-1, the J call TRBJ2-5, with 9 bases that match TRBD2. V lost 0 bases and J lost 5; bases outside the gene matches: 8. The CDR3 totals 16 residues. The germline gives CDR1 SGHRS, CDR2 YFSETQ.

V usage is TRBV11-2 and J usage is TRBJ2-7; D unresolved. The CDR3 runs to 16 residues. Looked up from germline, CDR1 is SGHAT and CDR2 is FQNNGV. V gave up 0 bases and J gave up 2 bases, with 14 bases separating them. Written as DNA, the CDR3 is TGTGCCAGCAGCTTAGAGGTGGAGCCCCTTCCCTACGAGCAGTACTTC. Translation: CASSLEVEPLPYEQYF.

This chain uses TRBV30 with TRBJ2-1; D ambiguous. Germline V gene data show CDR1 as GTSNPN and CDR2 as SVGIG (reference sequence). The CDR3 is made up of 11 amino acids. V was trimmed by 4 bases and J by 6 bases, leaving 7 bases between them. The CDR3 reads CAWTERNEQFF. The CDR3 DNA reads TGTGCCTGGACGGAGCGCAATGAGCAGTTCTTC.

The chain joins TRBV25-1 to TRBJ2-2, with TRBD2 identical over 8 bases. Germline loops: CDR1 MGHDK, CDR2 SYGVNS. Unmatched junction bases numbered 2, after V lost 2 bases and J lost 6 bases. This CDR3 spans 14 amino acids. The CDR3 DNA follows: TGTGCCAGCAGTGAACAGCGGGAGTCCGGGGAGCTGTTTTTT. Translation: CASSEQRESGELFF.

The chain links TRBV19 to TRBJ1-1; possibly TRBD1 for D (6 bases). Germline CDR1 is LNHDA and CDR2 is SQIVND (reference sequence). This CDR3 region has 17 residues. Trimming took 6 bases from V and 10 from J, leaving 30 bases between them. The CDR3 loop is CASRPRVTLAISRGAFF. CDR3 DNA sequence: TGTGCCAGTAGGCCCCGCGTTACACTAGCTATCTCCAGGGGAGCTTTCTTT.

The chain couples TRBV27 to TRBJ2-3; D is undetermined. CDR3 length: 14 residues. Germline values: CDR1 MNHEY, CDR2 SMNVEV (reference sequence). With 10 bases removed from V and 5 bases from J, the gap between germline ends came to 19 bases. CDR3 coding DNA: TGTGCCAACAGAGACCCACTCAACGGAGATACGCAGTATTTT. This gives the protein CANRDPLNGDTQYF.

The genes are TRBV13 and TRBJ1-2; 10 bases align to TRBD1. Germline assignment: CDR1 PRHDT and CDR2 FYEKMQ (reference sequence). The CDR3 extends over 15 amino acids. The V gene end was trimmed by 0 bases and the J gene end by 7 bases; junction bases not matched to a gene: 5. This CDR3 reads CASSLGTGGSFGYTF. DNA of the CDR3: TGTGCCAGCAGCTTAGGGACAGGGGGCAGCTTTGGCTACACCTTC.

The chain couples TRBV9 to TRBJ1-2; D may be TRBD1 (6 bases). Per germline, CDR1 SGDLS and CDR2 YYNGEE. CDR3 size: 13 residues. V dropped 3 bases and J dropped 13 bases, with 19 bases sitting between them. DNA for the CDR3: TGTGCCAGCAGCGCCGCACTGGGGGCCGAGGTCACCTTC. Its translation: CASSAALGAEVTF.

The chain couples TRBV7-9 to TRBJ2-2; possible D gene TRBD1, 6 bases. This CDR3 contains 15 residues. V dropped 1 base and J dropped 0 bases, with 6 bases sitting between them. Germline V lookup: CDR1 SEHNR, CDR2 FQNEAQ (reference sequence). CDR3 sequence (DNA): TGTGCCAGCAGCTTAGGACAGGCGAACACCGGGGAGCTGTTTTTT. It is translated as CASSLGQANTGELFF.

V usage is TRBV7-9 and J usage is TRBJ1-2; the D is unclear. V dropped 0 bases and J dropped 8 bases, with 16 bases sitting between them. This CDR3 is built from 15 residues. Looked up from germline, CDR1 is SEHNR and CDR2 is FQNEAQ (reference sequence). The chain's CDR3 is CASSLALDRFKGYTF. As DNA, the CDR3 is TGTGCCAGCAGCTTAGCTCTTGACCGCTTCAAGGGCTACACCTTC.